Described below is a single T cell receptor beta chain sequence and its context. Preparation of the TCRbeta library was carried out with unique molecular identifiers. A single record per CDR3 protein comes from TCRdb applying MiXCR to the PCR reads. This table has around 450,000 distinct CDR3 sequences, approximately 41% appearing once. This sample was taken from a study of T-cell reconstitution after alpha-beta-depleted transplantation in children. V was trimmed by 4 bases and J by 2 bases, leaving 11 bases between them. The CDR3 runs 14 residues. CDR1 and CDR2 from the germline V gene are SGHRS and YFSETQ.

The origin of this receptor is a girl aged 2 to 10 with aplastic anemia, due to receive a stem cell transplant. The rearrangement uses TRBV5-1 and TRBJ2-3, with D possibly TRBD2 on 5 matching bases. The starting material was PBMCs, obtained before TCRalphabeta/CD19-depleted stem cell transplant. CDR3 sequence: CASSEDGLTDTQYF. CDR3 in DNA: TGCGCCAGCAGCGAGGACGGACTCACAGATACGCAGTATTTT.